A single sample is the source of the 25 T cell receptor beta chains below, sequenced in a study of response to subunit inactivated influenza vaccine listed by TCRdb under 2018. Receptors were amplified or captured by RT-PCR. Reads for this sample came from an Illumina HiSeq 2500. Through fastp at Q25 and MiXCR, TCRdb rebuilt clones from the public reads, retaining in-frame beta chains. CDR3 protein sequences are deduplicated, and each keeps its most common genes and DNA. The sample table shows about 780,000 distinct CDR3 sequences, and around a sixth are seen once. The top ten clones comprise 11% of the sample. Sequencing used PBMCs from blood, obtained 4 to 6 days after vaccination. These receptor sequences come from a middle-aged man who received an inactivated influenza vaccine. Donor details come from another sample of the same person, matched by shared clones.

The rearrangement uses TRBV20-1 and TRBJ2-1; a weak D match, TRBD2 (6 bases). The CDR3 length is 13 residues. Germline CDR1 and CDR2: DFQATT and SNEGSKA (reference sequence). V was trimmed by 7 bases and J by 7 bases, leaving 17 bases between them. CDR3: CSVKRVQTNEQFF. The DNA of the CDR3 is TGCAGTGTAAAGCGGGTCCAGACTAATGAGCAGTTCTTC.

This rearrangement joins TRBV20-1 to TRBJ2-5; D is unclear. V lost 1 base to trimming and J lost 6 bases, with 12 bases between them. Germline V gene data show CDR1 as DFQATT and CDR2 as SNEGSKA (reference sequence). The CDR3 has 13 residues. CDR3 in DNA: TGCAGTGCTAGAGTCCCGCCGACGCAGACCCAGTACTTC. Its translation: CSARVPPTQTQYF.

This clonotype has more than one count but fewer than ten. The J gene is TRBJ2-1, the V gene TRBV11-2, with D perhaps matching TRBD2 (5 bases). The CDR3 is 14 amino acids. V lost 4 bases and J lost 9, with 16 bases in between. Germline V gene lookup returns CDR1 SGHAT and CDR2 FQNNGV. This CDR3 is CASSYSPSLVEQFF. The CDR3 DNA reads TGTGCCAGCAGCTACTCCCCTAGCCTGGTTGAGCAGTTCTTC.

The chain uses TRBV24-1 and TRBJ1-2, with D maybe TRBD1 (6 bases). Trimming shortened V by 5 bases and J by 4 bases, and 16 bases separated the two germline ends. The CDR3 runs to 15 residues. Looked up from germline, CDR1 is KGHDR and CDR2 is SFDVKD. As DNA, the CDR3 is TGTGCCACCAGTGCCTCTGGCAGGGGCAGCTATGGCTACACCTTC. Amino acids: CATSASGRGSYGYTF.

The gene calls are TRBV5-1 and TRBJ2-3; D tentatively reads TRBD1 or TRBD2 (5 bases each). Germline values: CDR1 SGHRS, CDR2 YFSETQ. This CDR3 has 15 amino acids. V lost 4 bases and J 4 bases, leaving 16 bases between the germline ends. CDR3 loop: CASSGGSAIPDTQYF. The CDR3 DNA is TGCGCCAGCAGCGGGGGTTCGGCGATCCCAGATACGCAGTATTTT.

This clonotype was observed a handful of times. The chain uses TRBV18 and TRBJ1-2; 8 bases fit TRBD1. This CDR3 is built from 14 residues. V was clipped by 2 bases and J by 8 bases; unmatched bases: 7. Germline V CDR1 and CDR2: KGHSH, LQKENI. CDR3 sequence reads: CASSPSAGGLGYTF. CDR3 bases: TGTGCCAGCTCACCATCGGCAGGGGGCTTGGGCTACACCTTC.

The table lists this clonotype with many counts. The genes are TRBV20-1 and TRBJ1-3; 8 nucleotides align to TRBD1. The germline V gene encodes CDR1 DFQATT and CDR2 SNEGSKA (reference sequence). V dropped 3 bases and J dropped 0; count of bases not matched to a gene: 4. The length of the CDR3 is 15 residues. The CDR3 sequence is CSASDTGGSGNTIYF. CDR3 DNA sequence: TGCAGTGCTAGCGATACAGGGGGCTCTGGAAACACCATATATTTT.

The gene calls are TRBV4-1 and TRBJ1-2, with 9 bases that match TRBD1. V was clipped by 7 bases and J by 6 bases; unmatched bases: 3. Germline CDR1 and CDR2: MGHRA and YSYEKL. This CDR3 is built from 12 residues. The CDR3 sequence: CASTGTGNGYTF. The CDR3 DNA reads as TGCGCCAGCACTGGGACAGGGAATGGCTACACCTTC.

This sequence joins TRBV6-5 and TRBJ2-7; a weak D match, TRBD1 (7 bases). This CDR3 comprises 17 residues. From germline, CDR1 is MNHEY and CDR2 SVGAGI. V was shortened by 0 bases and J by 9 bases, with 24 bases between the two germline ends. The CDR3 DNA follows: TGTGCCAGCAGTTACTCGAAGGGGGCTAGCGAGACCAGTGGGCAGTACTTC. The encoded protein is CASSYSKGASETSGQYF.

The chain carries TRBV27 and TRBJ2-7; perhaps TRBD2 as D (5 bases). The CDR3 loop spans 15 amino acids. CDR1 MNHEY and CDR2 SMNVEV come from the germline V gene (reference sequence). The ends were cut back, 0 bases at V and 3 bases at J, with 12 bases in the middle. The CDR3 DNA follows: TGTGCCAGCAGTTTATCGAGGGTCCCCGACTACGAGCAGTACTTC. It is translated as CASSLSRVPDYEQYF.

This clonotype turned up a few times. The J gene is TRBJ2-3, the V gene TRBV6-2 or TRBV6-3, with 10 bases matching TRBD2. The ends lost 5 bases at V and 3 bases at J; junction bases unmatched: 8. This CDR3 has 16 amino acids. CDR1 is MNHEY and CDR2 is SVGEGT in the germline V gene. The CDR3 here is CASSQQGLARTDTQYF. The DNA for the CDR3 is TGTGCCAGCAGTCAACAGGGACTAGCGAGAACAGATACGCAGTATTTT.

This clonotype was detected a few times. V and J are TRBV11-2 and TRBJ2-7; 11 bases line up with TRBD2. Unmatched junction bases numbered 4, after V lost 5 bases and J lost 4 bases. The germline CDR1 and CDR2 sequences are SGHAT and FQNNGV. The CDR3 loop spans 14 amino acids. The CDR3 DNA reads TGTGCCAGCAGCAAACTAGCGGGAGAATACGAGCAGTACTTC. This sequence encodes CASSKLAGEYEQYF.

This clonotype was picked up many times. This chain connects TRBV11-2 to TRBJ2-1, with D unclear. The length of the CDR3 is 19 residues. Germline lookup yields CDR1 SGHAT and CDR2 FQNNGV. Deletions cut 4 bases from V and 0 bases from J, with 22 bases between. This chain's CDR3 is CASSSPTDEGFGSYNEQFF. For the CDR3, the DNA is TGTGCCAGCAGCTCGCCAACGGACGAAGGGTTTGGCTCCTACAATGAGCAGTTCTTC.

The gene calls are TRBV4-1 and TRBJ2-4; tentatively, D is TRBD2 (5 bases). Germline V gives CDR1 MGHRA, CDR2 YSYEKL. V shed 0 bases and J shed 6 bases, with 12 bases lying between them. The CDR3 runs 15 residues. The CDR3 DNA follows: TGCGCCAGCAGCCAAGACACGAGGGTCTTAAACATTCAGTACTTC. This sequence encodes CASSQDTRVLNIQYF.

The CDR3 coding sequence is TGTGCCAGCAGCTTAGATAGTACGGGGGAGCAGTTCTTC. It yields the protein CASSLDSTGEQFF. The rearrangement links TRBV11-2 to TRBJ2-1; D is possibly TRBD2 (5 bases). Germline CDR1 is SGHAT and CDR2 is FQNNGV. Trimming took off 0 bases at V and 10 bases at J, with 10 bases between the two ends. The CDR3 has 13 amino acids.

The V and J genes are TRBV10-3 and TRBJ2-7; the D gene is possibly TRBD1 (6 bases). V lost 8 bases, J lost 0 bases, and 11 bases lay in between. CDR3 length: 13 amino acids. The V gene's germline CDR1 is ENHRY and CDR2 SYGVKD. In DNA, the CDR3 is TGTGCCATCTATGGGGACAACTCCTACGAGCAGTACTTC. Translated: CAIYGDNSYEQYF.

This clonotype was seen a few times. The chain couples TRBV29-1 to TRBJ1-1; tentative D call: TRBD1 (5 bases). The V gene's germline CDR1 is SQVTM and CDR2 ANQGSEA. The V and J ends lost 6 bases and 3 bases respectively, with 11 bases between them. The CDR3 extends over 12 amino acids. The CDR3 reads CSVERQYTEAFF. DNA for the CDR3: TGCAGCGTAGAACGACAGTACACTGAAGCTTTCTTT.

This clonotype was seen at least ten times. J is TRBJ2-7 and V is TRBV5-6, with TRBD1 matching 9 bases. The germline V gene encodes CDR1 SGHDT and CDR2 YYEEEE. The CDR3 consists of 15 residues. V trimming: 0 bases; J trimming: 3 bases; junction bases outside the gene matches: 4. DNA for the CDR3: TGTGCCAGCAGCTTGGTACAGGGGGCTATCTACGAGCAGTACTTC. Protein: CASSLVQGAIYEQYF.

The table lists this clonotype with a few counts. CDR3 coding DNA: TGTGCCAGCAGCTTAGCGCAGAGTGGGAACACTGAAGCTTTCTTT. This translates into CASSLAQSGNTEAFF. V gene TRBV7-6 combines with J gene TRBJ1-1; unclear D gene. Trimming shortened V by 0 bases and J by 1 base, and 9 bases separated the two germline ends. The CDR3 has 15 residues. Germline CDR1 and CDR2: SGHVS and FNYEAQ.

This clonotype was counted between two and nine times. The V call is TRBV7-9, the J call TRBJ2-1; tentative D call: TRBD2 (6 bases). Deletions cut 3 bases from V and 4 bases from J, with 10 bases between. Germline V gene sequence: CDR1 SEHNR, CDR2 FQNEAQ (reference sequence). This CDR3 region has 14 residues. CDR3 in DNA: TGTGCCAGCAGCTTTAGGCGGGGTTACAATGAGCAGTTCTTC. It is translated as CASSFRRGYNEQFF.

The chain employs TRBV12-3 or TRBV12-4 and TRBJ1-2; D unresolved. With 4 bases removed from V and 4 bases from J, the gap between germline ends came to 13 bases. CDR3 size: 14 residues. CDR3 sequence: CASSSLTDIYGYTF. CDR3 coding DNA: TGTGCCAGCAGTTCTCTAACAGACATCTATGGCTACACCTTC.

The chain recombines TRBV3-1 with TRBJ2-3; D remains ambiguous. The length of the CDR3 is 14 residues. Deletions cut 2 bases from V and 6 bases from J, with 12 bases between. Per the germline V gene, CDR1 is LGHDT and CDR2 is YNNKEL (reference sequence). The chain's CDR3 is CASSQSLAPDTQYF. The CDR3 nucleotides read TGTGCCAGCAGCCAATCCCTGGCGCCCGATACGCAGTATTTT.

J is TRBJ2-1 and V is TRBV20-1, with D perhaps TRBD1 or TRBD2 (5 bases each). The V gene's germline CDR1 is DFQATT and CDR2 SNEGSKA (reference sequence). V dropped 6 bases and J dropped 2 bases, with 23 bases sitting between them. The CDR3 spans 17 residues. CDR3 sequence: CSAPSRDLLRPYNEQFF. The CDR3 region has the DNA TGCAGTGCACCTTCCCGGGACCTCCTCCGCCCCTACAATGAGCAGTTCTTC.

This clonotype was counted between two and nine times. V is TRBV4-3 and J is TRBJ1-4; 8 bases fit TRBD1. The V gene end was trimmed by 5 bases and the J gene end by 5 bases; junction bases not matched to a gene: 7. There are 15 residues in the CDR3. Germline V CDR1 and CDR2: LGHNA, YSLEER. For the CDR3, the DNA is TGCGCCAGCAGCTTACAACGGGACAGGAATGAAAAACTGTTTTTT. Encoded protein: CASSLQRDRNEKLFF.

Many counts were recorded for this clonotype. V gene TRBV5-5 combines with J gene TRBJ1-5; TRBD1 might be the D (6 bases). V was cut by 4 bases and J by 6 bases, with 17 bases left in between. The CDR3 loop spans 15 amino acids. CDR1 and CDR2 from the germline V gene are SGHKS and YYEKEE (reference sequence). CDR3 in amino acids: CASSTNTGYGQPQHF. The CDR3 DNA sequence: TGTGCCAGCAGCACAAATACAGGGTACGGTCAGCCCCAGCATTTT.